This T cell receptor beta chain was profiled in a study of cytomegalovirus exposure and HLA in healthy donors (dated by TCRdb to 2016 to 2017). At the level of the whole study: According to an earlier analysis of around 600 of the donors, about 179 million T cells yielded 117 million unique TCR beta sequences and 276 Gb of sequence data. The T cell repertoires of 670 or so subjects were profiled by immunosequencing and related to cytomegalovirus serostatus. The number of typed donors differed by locus: 629-630 for A, B, C, DRB1 and DQB1; 522 for DQA1; roughly 600 for DPA1; and approximately 450 for DPB1. Donor age, sex, ethnicity and CMV serostatus were compiled together with the repertoire data. Of the roughly 400 genotyped donors, approximately 83% fell in the genetic ancestry cluster associated with self-reported Caucasian donors. Besides the first cohort of roughly 700 subjects, a separate validation cohort made up of 90 to 150 different subjects was used. The aim of the study was to test whether cataloging public T cell receptors could identify signatures of past pathogen exposure. An earlier analysis of 500 to 750 of the donors applied high-throughput TCR beta sequencing to assess whether each TCR beta V gene segment acted as functional or pseudogenic. Approximately 300 gigabases of sequencing data and around 85 million unique TCR sequences made up an early release that covered approximately 620 HLA-typed donors. All discovery cohort repertoires had been generated on a single sequencing platform. In a later genetic analysis, genome-wide SNP genotypes for about 55% of the roughly 700 donors were used, and that subset was treated as a discovery cohort. The study combined high-throughput TCR immunosequencing, statistical association of individual TCRs with disease status, and machine learning to predict cytomegalovirus infection status. Among a few hundred genotyped donors of the cohort, an average of about 240,000 unique TCR beta nucleotide sequences were sequenced per donor, roughly 18% of them non-productive. To study patterns of TCR occurrence, a later analysis re-analyzed previously published TCR beta repertoires from more than 550 donors and added high-resolution HLA genotyping. In the later analysis, no new phenotypic data were used to find candidate immune exposures; instead, reliance was placed on TCR beta sequences and their occurrence across donors. HLA typing included class I and class II loci at four-digit resolution. Four to six DR-DQ haplotypes were handled as single units for association and clustering, since linkage in the cohort was strong. The paper's findings and limits, for the study overall: V-gene and J-gene trimming of TCR beta chains was associated with a missense DCLRE1C variant in a later genetic analysis, and the association was replicated in an independent cohort. A cluster of highly shared sequence variants was judged likely to represent a technical artifact of the sequencing pipeline. A further reported finding was that TCR beta sequences accurately predicted the HLA-A and HLA-B alleles for most subjects in the first cohort. Because some donors lacked HLA typing at each locus, the association tests relied only on the typed subset. Because counts were too low, about 18 rarely observed V segments, including chromosome 9 orphons, were left out of the earlier analysis of 500 to 650 of the donors. In vitro tests confirmed that a few of the cytomegalovirus-associated TCR beta chains recognize cytomegalovirus antigens. The 87-base-pair reads could not distinguish some IMGT-functional V segments, including TRBV6-2 and TRBV6-3, so those segments were excluded. CMV serostatus was the only immune exposure information available for the cohort. This cohort had only TCR beta chains sequenced, and the lack of alpha or paired-chain data limited which features could be detected. A later genetic analysis reported fewer N-insertions in productive TCRs among donors in an Asian-associated ancestry cluster than the 666-donor mean. In an earlier analysis of about 600 of the donors, most TCR beta V segments appeared in productive rearrangements about 87% or about 30% of the time, broadly matching IMGT annotations. At a false discovery rate of 0.05, a later analysis linked 16,951 TCR beta sequences to specific HLA alleles. In a later analysis, TCR association rates were found to vary across HLA loci, with the most associated TCRs seen for DRB1 alleles and the fewest for HLA-C alleles. When HLA alleles, especially DR and DQ, strongly co-occurred, attributing TCR associations to individual alleles was difficult. Correlated functional status among segregating V segments might reflect linkage disequilibrium, but an unknown experimental factor could not be ruled out. Presence/absence analyses assumed roughly uniform sequencing depth across donors, an assumption that may not hold. A later analysis reported that several top co-occurrence clusters appeared linked to parvovirus B19, influenza, CMV and Epstein-Barr virus. The authors suggested that the approach could potentially be generalized to other disease states and immunological phenotypes. The study listed 150 to 200 TCR beta chains as associated with cytomegalovirus. A later analysis found that most CMV-associated TCR beta chains appeared HLA-restricted, with HLA associations seemingly driven largely by CMV exposure. A later analysis found that HLA-associated TCR beta chains were more clonally expanded and had lower generation probabilities than equally common non-associated chains. The classifier was reported to diagnose cytomegalovirus status with high specificity and sensitivity in both the original and validation cohorts. While some public TCRs were present in many individuals, most TCR sequences turned up only very rarely across donors.

Receptors were amplified or captured by the immunoSEQ multiplex PCR assay. The multiplex PCR relied on a mix of 60 forward primers for TCR Vbeta segments and 13 reverse primers for TCR Jbeta segments. A multiplex PCR assay on genomic DNA amplified the CDR3 region of rearranged TCR beta genes. The amplified TCR beta libraries were sequenced on the Illumina HiSeq System as 87-base-pair reads. The study's processing was this. Across the 500 to 750 repertoires, a later analysis counted 60 million to 90 million unique TCR beta chains, roughly 11 million of which were shared by at least two donors. To remove PCR and sequencing errors, raw reads were error-corrected and collapsed into unique sequences using a nearest-neighbor algorithm that merged closely related sequences. CDR3 sequences were aligned to IMGT reference sequences to assign V, D and J gene segments. For a sequence to be retained, a match of at least six nucleotides was required to both a V gene segment and a J gene segment. A rearrangement counted as productive if the CDR3 had no stop codons and remained in frame with V and J, and every other rearrangement counted as non-productive. Following IMGT convention, CDR3 was defined as the stretch from the second conserved V-encoded cysteine to the conserved J-encoded phenylalanine. The earlier analysis of roughly 590 of the donors excluded sequences that lacked an unambiguous match to a single V gene segment. An earlier analysis of about 600 of the donors called V segments functional above 56.7% productive rearrangements and segregating when the between-donor standard deviation exceeded 5%. A statistical classification framework was built for diagnosing cytomegalovirus status from the catalog of TCR beta chain sequences. In a later analysis, V and J genes were assigned by comparing TCR nucleotide sequences against IMGT/GENE-DB human TR gene sequences. In a later analysis, CDR3 sequences and most-parsimonious VDJ recombination scenarios were assigned using the TCRdist pipeline. In a later analysis, each TCR beta chain was defined by its CDR3 amino acid sequence together with its V-gene family, and reads without a unique V-gene family were excluded. To address suspected cross-contamination and a sequencing artifact, a later analysis removed approximately 590 highly shared, low-generation-probability nucleotide sequences. In a later analysis, a clonal expansion index for each public chain was calculated from normalized within-repertoire ranks of inferred template counts. A later analysis computed generation probabilities with a VDJ recombination model fitted to out-of-frame rearrangements, and checked the results against IGoR. In a later analysis, TCR-TCR, TCR-HLA and TCR-CMV co-occurrence was scored with hypergeometric tests, and a repertoire-size bias correction was applied to TCR pairs. False discovery rates were estimated in a later analysis by permuting HLA or CMV assignments 20 times. In a later analysis, co-occurring TCRs were grouped using DBSCAN, and TCRdist sequence similarity was added for clustering within HLA-allele-positive subsets. Repertoires with fewer than 30,000 or more than 120,000 public chains were left out of co-occurrence clustering, as were five repertoires with anomalous nucleotide sharing. TCRdb took over this immuneACCESS table, retaining in-frame rearrangements with V and J assigned. Such tables are incomplete; in checked studies, under half of the missing clones stem from an unresolved V gene, and the remainder is unexplained. That table supplies the V and J calls and clone size; D and trimming were determined from the DNA. The sample contains under 95,000 clones, 80% of them found a single time. 1.1% of the sample is in the top ten clones.

The trim is 2 bases for V and 5 bases for J, with a gap of 13 bases between the germline ends. The CDR3 spans 15 residues, from the cysteine through the phenylalanine. Only the CDR3 part of the read is kept: 45 bases, read in frame from the first base. For CDR1 and CDR2, the germline V gene lists MNHNS and SASEGT. As for this clone: Its antigen is not yet known. No clone much larger than this one lies a single base away; base qualities are absent.

The cohort comprised some 730 healthy bone marrow donors. At the time of sampling, every cohort member was nominally healthy, though immune exposures that went unrecorded were likely present. The donor tested CMV seronegative and was one of the 352 seronegative cohort members. A peripheral blood sample was collected from each donor, and TCR beta sequencing was performed on peripheral blood mononuclear cells. The Qiagen DNeasy Blood Extraction Kit was used to extract genomic DNA from the blood cell samples. The TCR sequence derives from a male donor in good health and CMV-seronegative. The chain is made from TRBV6-1 and TRBJ1-5; tentative D gene TRBD1, with 6 bases matching. Material: PBMCs. The DNA sequence is TGTGCCAGCAGTGAAAGGGCAGGGGCGGATCAGCCCCAGCATTTT. Translated, this is CASSERAGADQPQHF.